This is a list of T cell receptor beta chains from one sample in a study of T cells expressing NK-cell markers. With the 5' RACE reads reprocessed, TCRdb shows one record per CDR3 protein and no DNA. The sample yields 130,000 to 150,000 distinct CDR3 sequences, of which the top ten take up 9% to 15%. Specimen: blood T cells: a sorted CD56 or NKG2C T cell subset, CD4+ or CD8+ T cells, or bulk PBMC T cells (not recorded which). The receptors here all came from a man between 18 and 35 years old in good health. Both conserved end residues are part of each CDR3.

j_gene,v_gene,CDR3aa
TRBJ2-3,TRBV5-4,CASSRKGGGFHTDTQYF
TRBJ2-2,TRBV9,CASSSSGTNTGELFF
TRBJ2-7,TRBV2,CASTIWGQGNYEQYF
TRBJ2-3,TRBV12-3/TRBV12-4,CASSFEGPGGETDTQYF
TRBJ2-1,TRBV12-5,CASGLSYPGRYNEQFF
TRBJ2-3,TRBV7-2,CASSSRGHGTTDTQYF
TRBJ1-2,TRBV5-4,CATWTGRNGYTF
TRBJ2-7,TRBV10-3,CAIREGAGDEQYF
TRBJ2-5,TRBV7-9,CASSFPSETRSRETQYF
TRBJ2-7,TRBV11-2,CASSPTVGVPYEQYF
TRBJ1-1,TRBV7-9,CASSPSAPNTEAFF
TRBJ1-1,TRBV11-1,CASSLTGLVNTEAFF
TRBJ2-7,TRBV10-3,CAISEGLAGMYEQYF
TRBJ2-1,TRBV6-1,CASRRYNEQFF
TRBJ2-3,TRBV5-5,CASSLGQPLNTDTQYF
TRBJ1-2,TRBV19,CASASLRGTDYGYTF
TRBJ2-2,TRBV5-1,CASRLEGTGELFF
TRBJ2-7,TRBV15,CATRGSVGQSSYEQYF
TRBJ2-7,TRBV20-1,CSARDRRTFSYEQYF
TRBJ1-5,TRBV12-3/TRBV12-4,CASSLVRDGNQPQHF
TRBJ1-1,TRBV28,CASTGRMNTEAFF
TRBJ2-5,TRBV6-2/TRBV6-3,CASSYGGSGLPIETQYF
TRBJ2-3,TRBV6-5,CAGQTGLAETDTQYF
TRBJ2-2,TRBV28,CASSLSVSPGELFF
TRBJ1-2,TRBV7-2,CASSPHLNYGYTF
TRBJ1-6,TRBV12-3/TRBV12-4,CASSSPRTGDSPLHF
TRBJ1-4,TRBV4-3,CASSQDGDSATNEKLFF
TRBJ2-1,TRBV12-3/TRBV12-4,CASSLGVAGVNEQFF
TRBJ2-1,TRBV9,CASSPRLAQNEQFF
TRBJ2-1,TRBV24-1,CATSELSGYNEQFF
TRBJ2-4,TRBV13,CASSAKDRGQNIQYF
TRBJ2-1,TRBV6-2/TRBV6-3,CASSQLAGGVDEQFF
TRBJ2-1,TRBV11-2,CASSYGLGFNEQFF